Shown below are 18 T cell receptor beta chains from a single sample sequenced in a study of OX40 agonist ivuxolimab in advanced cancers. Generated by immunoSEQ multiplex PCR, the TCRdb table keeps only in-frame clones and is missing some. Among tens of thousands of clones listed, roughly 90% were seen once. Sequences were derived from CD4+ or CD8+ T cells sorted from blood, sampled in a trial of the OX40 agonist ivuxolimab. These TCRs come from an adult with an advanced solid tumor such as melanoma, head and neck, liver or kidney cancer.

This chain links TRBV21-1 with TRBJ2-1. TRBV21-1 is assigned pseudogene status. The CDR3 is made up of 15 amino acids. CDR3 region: CASSKTGARYNEQFF. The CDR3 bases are TGTGCCAGCAGCAAAACGGGGGCGCGGTACAATGAGCAGTTCTTC.

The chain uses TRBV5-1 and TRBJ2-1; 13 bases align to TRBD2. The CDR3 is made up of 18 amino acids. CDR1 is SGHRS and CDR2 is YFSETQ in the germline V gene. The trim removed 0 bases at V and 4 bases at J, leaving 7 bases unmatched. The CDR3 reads CASSLGLAGGVGYNEQFF. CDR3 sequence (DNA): TGCGCCAGCAGCTTGGGACTAGCGGGAGGAGTTGGGTACAATGAGCAGTTCTTC.

CDR3 sequence reads: CASSPRRTTDTQYF. The CDR3 DNA reads as TGTGCCAGCTCCCCGAGGCGGACCACAGATACGCAGTATTTT. The J gene is TRBJ2-3, the V gene TRBV18; no definite D call. Trimming stripped 6 bases from V and 2 bases from J, with 12 bases between. The CDR3 loop spans 14 amino acids. Germline CDR1 KGHSH, CDR2 LQKENI.

The CDR3 region has the DNA TGCGCCAGCAACCCTTTAACTGGGAGCTCCTACGAGCAGTACTTC. Translation gives CASNPLTGSSYEQYF. This sequence joins TRBV5-1 and TRBJ2-7, with a weak D call TRBD2 (5 bases). Germline-derived CDR1 and CDR2 are SGHRS and YFSETQ. Trimming took 6 bases from V and 0 from J, leaving 16 bases between them. The CDR3 sequence is 15 residues long.

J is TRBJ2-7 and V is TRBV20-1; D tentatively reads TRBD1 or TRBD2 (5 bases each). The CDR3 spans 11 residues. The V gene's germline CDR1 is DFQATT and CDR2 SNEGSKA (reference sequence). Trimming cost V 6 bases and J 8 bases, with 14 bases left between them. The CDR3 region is CSAKGPPQQYF. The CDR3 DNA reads TGCAGTGCGAAGGGACCCCCGCAGCAGTACTTC.

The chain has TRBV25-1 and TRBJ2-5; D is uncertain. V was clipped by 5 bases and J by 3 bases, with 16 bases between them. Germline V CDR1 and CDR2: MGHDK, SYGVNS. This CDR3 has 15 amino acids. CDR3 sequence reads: CASSRTVGREETQYF. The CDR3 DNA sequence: TGTGCCAGCAGTCGGACGGTGGGTAGGGAAGAGACCCAGTACTTC.

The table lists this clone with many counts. CDR3 protein: CASTPGGSWNEQFF. In nucleotides, the CDR3 is TGTGCCAGCACCCCGGGCGGGAGTTGGAATGAGCAGTTCTTC. The chain links TRBV6-5 to TRBJ2-1; 7 bases agree with TRBD2. V was clipped by 7 bases and J by 7 bases; unmatched bases: 10. Germline V gene data show CDR1 as MNHEY and CDR2 as SVGAGI. The CDR3 has 14 amino acids.

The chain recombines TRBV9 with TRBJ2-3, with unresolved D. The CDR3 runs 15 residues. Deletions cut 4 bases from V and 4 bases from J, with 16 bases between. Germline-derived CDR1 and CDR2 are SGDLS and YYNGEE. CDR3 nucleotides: TGTGCCAGCAGCACCCTCGAGGCGGTCCCAGATACGCAGTATTTT. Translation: CASSTLEAVPDTQYF.

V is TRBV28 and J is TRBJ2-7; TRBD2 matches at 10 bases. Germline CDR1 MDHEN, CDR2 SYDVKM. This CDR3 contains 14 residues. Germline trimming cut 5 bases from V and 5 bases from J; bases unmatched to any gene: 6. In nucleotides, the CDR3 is TGTGCCAGCAGTCCAGGGACTAGCGACCACGAGCAGTACTTC. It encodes CASSPGTSDHEQYF.

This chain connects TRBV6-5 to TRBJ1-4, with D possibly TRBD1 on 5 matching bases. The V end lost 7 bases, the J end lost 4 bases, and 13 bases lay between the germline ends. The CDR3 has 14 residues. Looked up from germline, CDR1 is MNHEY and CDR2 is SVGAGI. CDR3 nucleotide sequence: TGTGCCAGCACCAGGACACCCCATAATGAAAAACTGTTTTTT. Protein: CASTRTPHNEKLFF.

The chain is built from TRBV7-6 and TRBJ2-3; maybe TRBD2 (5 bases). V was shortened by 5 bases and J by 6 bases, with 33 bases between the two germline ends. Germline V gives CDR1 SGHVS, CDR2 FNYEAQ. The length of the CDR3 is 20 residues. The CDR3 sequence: CASSVEAPGPRHGVSDTQYF. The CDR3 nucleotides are TGTGCCAGCAGCGTAGAAGCCCCAGGACCACGCCACGGGGTCTCCGATACGCAGTATTTT.

In DNA form, the CDR3 reads TGTGCCAGCAGTCTCGCGGGTCCGAGCACCGGGGAGCTGTTTTTT. Protein product: CASSLAGPSTGELFF. This sequence joins TRBV7-3 and TRBJ2-2; tentatively, D is TRBD2 (5 bases). V was trimmed by 6 bases and J by 4 bases, leaving 15 bases between them. CDR1 is SGHTA and CDR2 is FQGTGA in the germline V gene. The CDR3 covers 15 residues. The variable domain in full, with the rest retrieved from reference TRBV7-3 and TRBJ2-2, is GAGVSQTPSNKVTEKGKYVELRCDPISGHTALYWYRQSLGQGPEFLIYFQGTGAADDSGLPNDRFFAVRPEGSVSTLKIQRTERGDSAVYLCASSLAGPSTGELFFGEGSRLTVL.

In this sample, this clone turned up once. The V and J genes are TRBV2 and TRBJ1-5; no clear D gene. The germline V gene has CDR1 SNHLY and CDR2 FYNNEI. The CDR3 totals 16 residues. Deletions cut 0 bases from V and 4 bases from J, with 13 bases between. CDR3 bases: TGTGCCAGCAGTGAAGCGTATAACAGCTTAAATCAGCCCCAGCATTTT. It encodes CASSEAYNSLNQPQHF. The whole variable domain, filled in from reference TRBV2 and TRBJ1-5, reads EPEVTQTPSHQVTQMGQEVILRCVPISNHLYFYWYRQILGQKVEFLVSFYNNEISEKSEIFDDQFSVERPDGSNFTLKIRSTKLEDSAMYFCASSEAYNSLNQPQHFGDGTRLSIL.

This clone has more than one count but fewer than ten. CDR3 DNA sequence: TGTGCCAGCAGTGTTGAGAGGGGGCGAGGCTATGGCTACACCTTC. Translating it yields CASSVERGRGYGYTF. The chain combines TRBV2 with TRBJ1-2; TRBD1 matches at 7 bases. With V trimmed by 4 bases and J by 4 bases, 9 bases remained unmatched. CDR1 and CDR2 (germline): SNHLY, FYNNEI. There are 15 residues in the CDR3.

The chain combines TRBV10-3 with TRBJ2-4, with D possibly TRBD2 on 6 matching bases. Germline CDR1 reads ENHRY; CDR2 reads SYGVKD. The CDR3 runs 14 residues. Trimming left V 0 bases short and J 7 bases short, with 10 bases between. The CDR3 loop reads CAISESGGINIQYF. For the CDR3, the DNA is TGTGCCATCAGTGAGTCGGGAGGAATCAACATTCAGTACTTC.

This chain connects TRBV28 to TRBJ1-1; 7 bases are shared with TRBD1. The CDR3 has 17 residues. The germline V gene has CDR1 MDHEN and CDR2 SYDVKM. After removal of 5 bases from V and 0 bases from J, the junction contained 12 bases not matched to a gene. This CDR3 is CASSPLLGGGMNTEAFF. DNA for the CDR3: TGTGCCAGCAGTCCCCTCTTGGGAGGGGGCATGAACACTGAAGCTTTCTTT.

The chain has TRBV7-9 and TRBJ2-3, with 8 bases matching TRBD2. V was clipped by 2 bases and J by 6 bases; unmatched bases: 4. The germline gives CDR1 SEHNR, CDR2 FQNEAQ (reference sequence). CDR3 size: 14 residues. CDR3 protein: CASSLTGGSDTQYF. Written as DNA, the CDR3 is TGTGCCAGCAGCTTAACGGGAGGGTCTGATACGCAGTATTTT.

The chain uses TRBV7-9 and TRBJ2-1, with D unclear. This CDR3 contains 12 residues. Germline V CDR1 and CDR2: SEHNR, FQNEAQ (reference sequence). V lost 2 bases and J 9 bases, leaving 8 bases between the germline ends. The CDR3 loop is CASSLSVGEQFF. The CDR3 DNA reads TGTGCCAGCAGCTTATCCGTTGGTGAGCAGTTCTTC.